This TCR beta chain was sequenced for a study of CXCR3-negative and CXCR3-positive naive CD8 T cells. Each TRB cDNA library was prepared by 5' RACE (with UMI labels). From the 5' RACE reads, TCRdb lists one entry per CDR3 protein and no DNA. The repertoire table contains 35,000 to 50,000 distinct CDR3 sequences. Germline lookup yields CDR1 SEHNR and CDR2 FQNEAQ (reference sequence). This CDR3 is 15 amino acids long. Regarding this clonotype: The antigen remains unidentified.

General study results and limits: Naive cells, whether CXCR3-negative or CXCR3-positive, had similar TRBV-TRBJ usage, while memory cells differed. Relative to memory CD8+ cells, whose diversity was much lower, both naive subsets had comparably high diversity. Partially decreased CXCR3 expression was recorded after cryopreservation, and fresh PBMCs were used in most assays.

The origin of this receptor is a human donor in good health. Some clones in this sample may be carry-over from other donors' samples. This chain links TRBV7-9 with TRBJ1-1. Material: memory CD8+ T cells from blood. The CDR3 reads CASSPEASMNTEAFF.